This TCR beta chain derives from a study of blood T cell repertoires in COVID-19. The method was immunoSEQ multiplex PCR; TCRdb's version includes in-frame clones alone and lacks a portion of them. The data show about 160,000 clones, over 75% seen once. Only a few counts were recorded for this clone. The source is a man in his forties who had recovered from COVID-19. What was sequenced was PBMCs or T cells enriched from blood (not recorded which).

In DNA, the CDR3 is TGTGCCAGCAGCCCCGGGACAGGGGGCGCGTCAGTGGGTTCACCCCTCCACTTT. Translation gives CASSPGTGGASVGSPLHF. The chain combines TRBV11-2 with TRBJ1-6, with 12 positions matching TRBD1. The J segment lost 9 bases and the V segment lost 5 bases, leaving 14 bases of the junction unmatched. The CDR3 consists of 18 residues. Germline V lookup: CDR1 SGHAT, CDR2 FQNNGV.